This entry describes one TCR beta chain. At least ten counts were recorded for this clonotype. The antigen it recognizes is unknown. No per-base quality is available; no much larger clone lies one base away. Read against the paper, the sample's time point label means: newly diagnosed GD, antithyroid drugs for less than 3 months. RNA was extracted from PBMCs in TRIzol for both TCR sequencing and RNA sequencing. The diagnosis of Graves' disease followed American Thyroid Association guidelines. Patients for the study were recruited at an endocrinology department in Xi'an, China. Each patient gave approximately 10 milliliters of peripheral blood, collected in an EDTA anticoagulant tube. Ficoll Paque Plus density gradient separation was used to isolate PBMCs, and no additional T cell sorting was done. An Agilent 2100 Bioanalyzer and agarose gel were used to check RNA quality, and a NanoDrop 2000 was used to measure RNA concentration.

The CDR3 measures 16 amino acids from cysteine to phenylalanine. Just CDR3 DNA is preserved here, 48 bases in frame from base 1. V is pruned by 11 bases and J by 3 bases, leaving 13 bases of the junction without a gene match. CDR1 ENHRY and CDR2 SYGVKD were looked up in the germline V gene. The method was multiplex PCR. The data were produced on an Illumina HiSeq 4000. TCR beta libraries were built with iRepertoire HTBI primers and Arm-PCR amplification of CDR3 regions. Before sequencing, the PCR products underwent gel purification. Per the source publication's procedure: Across samples, 60 to 80 TRBV and over 11 TRBJ segments were identified and used for gene usage analysis of CDR3 amino acid clonotypes. Filtered high-quality paired reads were merged into contigs using COPE and FqMerger. BLAST was used to align contigs to the IMGT TRBV, TRBD and TRBJ reference genes, and CDR3 was defined following IMGT. Clonotypes above 0.1% frequency were classified as highly expanded clones. Repertoire diversity was measured by Shannon entropy, and V-J evenness by the Gini coefficient. Clonotypes shared by more than one individual were considered public. TCRdb passed the public sequencing reads through fastp at Q25 and MiXCR, retaining productive beta sequences. Rows matching on CDR3 protein sequence are summarized as one entry with the most common DNA and genes. The V and J calls were not made by the authors but by TCRdb's processing. The table for this sample lists approximately 490,000 distinct CDR3 sequences; 15% to 20% of them were counted only once. The ten biggest clones cover 12% of the sample.

The data belong to a study of regulatory T cells in long-lasting Graves disease listed by TCRdb under 2021. Notes on the research overall: Newly diagnosed Graves' disease patients had taken antithyroid drugs for less than 3 months. Peripheral blood TCR sequencing and RNA sequencing compared persistent Graves' disease patients with newly diagnosed Graves' disease patients. The study took place in China and was registered as a clinical trial. A total of 33 samples underwent TCR sequencing, from about 13 patients with persistent Graves' disease and about 20 patients with newly diagnosed Graves' disease.

General conclusions and limits of the study: As a limitation, the authors acknowledged that the small sample size may reduce accuracy. Because the primary lesion, thyroid tissue, could not be accessed, the study looked at peripheral blood alone. Persistent disease showed preferential use of TRBV28, TRBJ1-2 and TRBJ2-5, whereas newly diagnosed disease favored TRBV20-1 and TRBJ2-1. Lower TCR Shannon entropy and fewer highly expanded clones were observed in persistent Graves' disease patients than in newly diagnosed patients, which suggested clonal expansion. A larger number of public clonotypes was shared among persistent patients (fewer than 3,000) than among newly diagnosed patients (around 890). Sequencing and analysis were restricted to the TCR beta chain.

The same sample was also used in a study of T cells in Graves' hyperthyroidism and ophthalmopathy. As the second study states: Stable Graves' hyperthyroidism was defined as no progression to ophthalmopathy during 18 months of follow-up. Hyperthyroidism patients were aged 18 to 65 years and newly diagnosed, with disease duration of less than 2 months. Patients with uncontrolled infections, other autoimmune diseases, pregnancy or lactation were excluded. Diagnoses relied on clinical symptoms, serum thyroxine and TRAb, thyroid ultrasound and orbital computed tomography. A first-round RT-PCR of the TCR CDR3 used the HTBI primer set with the Qiagen OneStep RT-PCR kit. Most expanded thyroid clonotypes (frequency above 0.001) were also found in blood, which suggests that blood repertoires may mirror thyroid immune responses. In cross-validation, a model built on a 13 V-J signature told ophthalmopathy apart from stable hyperthyroidism with under 90% sensitivity and 81% to 82% specificity, and in testing the same model reached 80%/75%. In validation, progression to ophthalmopathy was predicted by the model with almost 71% sensitivity and approximately 78% specificity, a median of 6.5 months before onset. A discovery cohort of roughly 100 patients, about 40 with Graves' ophthalmopathy and approximately 60 with stable Graves' hyperthyroidism, was used to find distinguishing TCR V-J signatures. An independent validation cohort of under 20 hyperthyroidism patients and approximately 16 patients who later progressed to ophthalmopathy tested prospective prediction of ophthalmopathy. For training and testing, the approximately 97 patients in the discovery cohort were randomly divided in a 7:3 ratio. The study also compared thyroid tissue and blood T-cell repertoires from several Graves' hyperthyroidism patients. After sampling, hyperthyroidism patients received methimazole starting at 30 mg daily, and ophthalmopathy patients received high-dose intravenous methylprednisolone. The libraries were constructed in a second round of multiplex PCR and then size-selected and purified. Paired-end sequencing of the libraries was performed with 100 bp reads on an Illumina HiSeq2000. SOAPnuke was used to process the raw data, with reads discarded if the reads contained adapters or uncalled bases, had a mean Phred below 15, or lacked an exact constant-primer or identifier match. High-quality paired reads were merged using COPE v1.2.5, and each unique nucleotide sequence was defined as a clonotype. Clonotypes were aligned to IMGT TRBV, TRBD and TRBJ reference segments using MiTCR v1.1. The analysis was restricted to V-J combinations with a frequency above 0.0001, which together covered roughly 99% of the repertoires. A TCS score was defined as the ratio between F50 (clonal expansion) and ExV (chaos), using BLOSUM62-based TCRdist between CDR3 peptides within each V-J. Welch's t-statistics and random forest reduced fewer than 600 V-J features to roughly 13, which were used in a naive Bayes classifier (R e1071). Sample size was not statistically predetermined, and blinding of investigators to group allocation was not performed. According to the paper, TCR Vbeta CDR3 sequencing was carried out on approximately 140 peripheral blood samples, which came from about 45 ophthalmopathy, around 75 hyperthyroidism and roughly 17 progressor patients.

Here the chain combines TRBV10-3 and TRBJ2-3, with 11 bases in between that match TRBD2. The clonotype comes from a man aged 35-49 years with Graves disease. Donor details come from another sample of the same person, matched by shared clones. The material sequenced was peripheral blood mononuclear cells (PBMCs), taken at new diagnosis, from a patient treated with antithyroid drugs. CDR3 protein: CAYPAQTSGKTDTQYF. The nucleotide sequence reads as follows: TGTGCCTACCCCGCTCAGACTAGCGGGAAAACAGATACGCAGTATTTT.